Sequencing of this T cell receptor beta chain was carried out in a study of shared T cell receptors in the human thymus. CDR3 size: 15 residues. The germline V gene has CDR1 SNHLY and CDR2 FYNNEI. The J segment lost 13 bases and the V segment lost 0 bases, leaving 5 bases of the junction unmatched. Assay: immunoSEQ multiplex PCR; the TCRdb copy retains only in-frame clones and omits some. The sample carries about 540,000 clones, 70% to 80% recorded once. These data are also associated with another study on human thymus T cells. Per that study: Thymus was obtained from resections taken during corrective heart surgery. Thymic and blood repertoires appeared to display a bias in their usage of V and J genes.

The source is a boy in the first two years of life with a congenital heart defect. Sequencing was done on a sample of thymocytes. V gene TRBV2 combines with J gene TRBJ2-4; 14 bases are shared with TRBD2. CDR3 nucleotide sequence: TGTGCCAGCAGTGAAGCGCTTGGGACTAGCGGGAGCCAGTACTTC. It codes for CASSEALGTSGSQYF.